This entry lists 10 T cell receptor beta chains sequenced from one sample in a study of cytomegalovirus exposure and HLA in healthy donors. The PCR made use of 60 Vbeta and 13 Jbeta primers. Method: immunoSEQ multiplex PCR; TCRdb's copy keeps in-frame clones and lacks some. The table records about 190,000 clones, under 80% of them present only once. Material for sequencing was PBMCs. These receptors all come from a man aged 30 to 39 in good health and CMV-seropositive.

The V gene is TRBV28, the J gene TRBJ1-5; unclear D gene. Trimming pared 4 bases from V and 6 bases from J, leaving 16 bases between. The CDR3 spans 15 residues. Germline assignment: CDR1 MDHEN and CDR2 SYDVKM. The CDR3 DNA reads TGTGCCAGCAGTTCGTATGACCGGGTAGCTCAGCCCCAGCATTTT. This gives the protein CASSSYDRVAQPQHF.

The chain couples TRBV14 to TRBJ2-2, with 10 bases that match TRBD2. CDR1 and CDR2 (germline): SGHDN, FVKESK. There are 15 residues in the CDR3. Trimming at V came to 4 bases and at J to 6 bases, leaving 5 bases not matched to a gene. CDR3 DNA sequence: TGTGCCAGCAGCCCACCGGGACTAGCGCCCGGGGAGCTGTTTTTT. Translated: CASSPPGLAPGELFF.

The CDR3 DNA reads as TGTGCCAGCAGCTACGCGGGGGGGCAGCCCCAGCATTTT. Amino acids: CASSYAGGQPQHF. The chain uses TRBV7-2 and TRBJ1-5, with D possibly being TRBD1 (5 bases). V was pared by 4 bases and J by 7 bases, with 11 bases between. Germline-derived CDR1 and CDR2 are SGHTA and FQGNSA. The CDR3 spans 13 residues.

The J gene is TRBJ1-2, the V gene TRBV6-5, with TRBD1 identical over 9 bases. V was clipped by 7 bases and J by 2 bases; unmatched bases: 5. Germline V gene lookup returns CDR1 MNHEY and CDR2 SVGAGI. The CDR3 has 14 residues. As DNA, the CDR3 is TGTGCCAGCAAGGGGACAGGGCGGAACTATGGCTACACCTTC. As protein: CASKGTGRNYGYTF.

The V and J genes are TRBV4-1 and TRBJ1-5, with no clear D. The V gene's germline CDR1 is MGHRA and CDR2 YSYEKL. The CDR3 is 16 residues long. V was cut by 0 bases and J by 4 bases, with 13 bases left in between. The chain's CDR3 is CASSQDIRRRNQPQHF. DNA of the CDR3: TGCGCCAGCAGCCAAGATATACGACGGAGGAATCAGCCCCAGCATTTT.

This rearrangement joins TRBV13 to TRBJ2-1, with 13 bases lining up with TRBD2. V gave up 5 bases and J gave up 1 base; unmatched junction bases: 5. From germline, CDR1 is PRHDT and CDR2 FYEKMQ (reference sequence). The CDR3 spans 17 residues. The CDR3 region is CASSTGTSGNSYNEQFF. CDR3 nucleotide sequence: TGTGCCAGCAGCACCGGGACTAGCGGGAATTCCTACAATGAGCAGTTCTTC.

About this clone itself: A read error may produce the germline difference seen at one junction end. The chain combines TRBV7-9 with TRBJ1-3; the D is unclear. The germline V gene encodes CDR1 SEHNR and CDR2 FQNEAQ (reference sequence). The CDR3 has 15 residues. The CDR3, as DNA: TGTTCCAGCAGCTTACTCCCCTCTGCTGGAAACACCATATATTTT. Its protein is CSSSLLPSAGNTIYF.

The chain uses TRBV18 and TRBJ2-5, with TRBD1 as a possible D gene (6 bases). Germline V gives CDR1 KGHSH, CDR2 LQKENI. The V gene lost 1 base and the J gene lost 1 base, with 16 bases spanning the gap. This CDR3 contains 17 residues. As DNA, the CDR3 is TGTGCCAGCTCACCACGCACCGGGACACGGAGCCAAGAGACCCAGTACTTC. It codes for CASSPRTGTRSQETQYF.

This clone has just a few counts. A far larger clone is one nucleotide away, so this likely arose from a read error. The chain is built from TRBV5-6 and TRBJ2-3; 7 nucleotides align to TRBD1. J gave up 2 bases and V 0 bases, and 3 bases lay outside the gene matches. This CDR3 spans 15 amino acids. CDR1 is SGHDT, CDR2 YYEEEE, per germline. The CDR3 DNA reads as TGTGCCAGCAGCTTGGAGGGACAGCACACAGATACGCAGTATTTT. Amino acid sequence: CASSLEGQHTDTQYF.

The chain joins TRBV30 to TRBJ1-2; no definite D call. V was pared by 1 base and J by 3 bases, with 9 bases between. The CDR3 consists of 13 residues. Germline V gene sequence: CDR1 GTSNPN, CDR2 SVGIG (reference sequence). The CDR3 coding sequence is TGTGCCTGGAGTGACTTCTCCTACTATGGCTACACCTTC. Its translation: CAWSDFSYYGYTF. The complete variable domain, with remaining parts taken from reference TRBV30 and TRBJ1-2, reads SQTIHQWPATLVQPVGSPLSLECTVEGTSNPNLYWYRQAAGRGLQLLFYSVGIGQISSEVPQNLSASRPQDRQFILSSKKLLLSDSGFYLCAWSDFSYYGYTFGSGTRLTVV.